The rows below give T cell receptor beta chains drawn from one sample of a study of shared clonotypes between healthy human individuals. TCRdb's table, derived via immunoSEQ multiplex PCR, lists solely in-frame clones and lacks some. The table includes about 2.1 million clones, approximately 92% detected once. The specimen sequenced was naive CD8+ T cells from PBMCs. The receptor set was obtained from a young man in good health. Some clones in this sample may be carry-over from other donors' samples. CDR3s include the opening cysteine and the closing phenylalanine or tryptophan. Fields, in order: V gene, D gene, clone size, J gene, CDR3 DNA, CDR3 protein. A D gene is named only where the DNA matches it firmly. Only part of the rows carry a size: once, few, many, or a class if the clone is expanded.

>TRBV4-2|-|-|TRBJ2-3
TGTGCCAGCAGCCAAGAATGGGCTAGAGATCGCACAGATACGCAGTATTTT
CASSQEWARDRTDTQYF
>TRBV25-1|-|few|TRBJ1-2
TGTGCCAGCAGTGCCGGCGTCTATGGCTACACCTTC
CASSAGVYGYTF
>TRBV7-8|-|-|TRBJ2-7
TGTGCCAGCAGCTTAGCAGGAGAATGGGAGCAGTACTTC
CASSLAGEWEQYF
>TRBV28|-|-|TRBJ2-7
TGTGCCGCCAGACGGCCTGGGGCCGAGCAGTACTTC
CAARRPGAEQYF
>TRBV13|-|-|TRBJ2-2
TGTGCCAGCAGCTCACGGGACACCTGGAACACCGGGGAGCTGTTTTTT
CASSSRDTWNTGELFF
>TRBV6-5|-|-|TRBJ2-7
TGTGCCAGTACGGGATCCCAGGTGGGGTACGAGCAGTACTTC
CASTGSQVGYEQYF
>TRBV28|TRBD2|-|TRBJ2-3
TGTGCCAGCAGTCCCCGGACTAGCGGATCCACAGATACGCAGTATTTT
CASSPRTSGSTDTQYF
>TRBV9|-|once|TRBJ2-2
TGTGCCAGCAGCGTAATTCACACCGGGGAGCTGTTTTTT
CASSVIHTGELFF
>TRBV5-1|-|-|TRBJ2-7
TGCGCCAGCAGCTTGGAGCCATTCTACGAGCAGTACTTC
CASSLEPFYEQYF
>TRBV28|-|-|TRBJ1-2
TGTGCCAGCAGCCTCCGGGACAATTCCTATGGCTACACCTTC
CASSLRDNSYGYTF
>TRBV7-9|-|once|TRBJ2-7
TGTGCCAGCAGCTTAGCAGGCTCCCCCTACGAGCAGTACTTC
CASSLAGSPYEQYF
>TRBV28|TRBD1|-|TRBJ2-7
TGTGCCAGCAGTGACCCGGTCGGGACAGGCCCTTCCTACGAGCAGTACTTC
CASSDPVGTGPSYEQYF
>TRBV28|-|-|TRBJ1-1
TGTGCCTCCCGTGGTCCCACTGAAGCTTTCTTT
CASRGPTEAFF
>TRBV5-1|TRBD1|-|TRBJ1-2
TGCGCCAGCAGCCCAAGGCTGGGGACAGGGATTAACTATGGCTACACCTTC
CASSPRLGTGINYGYTF
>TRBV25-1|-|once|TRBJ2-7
TGTGCCAGCAGTGACACCGGACTAAACGAGCAGTACTTC
CASSDTGLNEQYF
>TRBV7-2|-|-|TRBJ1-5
TGTGCCAGCAGTCTAGCTAATCAGCCCCAGCATTTT
CASSLANQPQHF
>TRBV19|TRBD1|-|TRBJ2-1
TGTGCCAGTAGGGTCGGGACAGGGTTTCATGAGCAGTTCTTC
CASRVGTGFHEQFF
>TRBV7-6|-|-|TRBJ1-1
TGTGCCAGCAGCCCCTCGCGGGCCACTGAAGCTTTCTTT
CASSPSRATEAFF
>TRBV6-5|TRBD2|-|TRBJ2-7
TGTGCCAGCAGCGAACTAGCGGCCTCGAACGAGCAGTACTTC
CASSELAASNEQYF
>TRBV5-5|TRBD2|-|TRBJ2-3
TGTGCCAGCAGCTCGCTAGCGGAAGGGACAGATACGCAGTATTTT
CASSSLAEGTDTQYF
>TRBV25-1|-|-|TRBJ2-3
TGTGCCAGCAGACCTAATGGGGAGGGCACAGATACGCAGTATTTT
CASRPNGEGTDTQYF
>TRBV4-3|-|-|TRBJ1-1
TGCGCCAGCAGCCAAGGAGCAGGGACGAACACTGAAGCTTTCTTT
CASSQGAGTNTEAFF